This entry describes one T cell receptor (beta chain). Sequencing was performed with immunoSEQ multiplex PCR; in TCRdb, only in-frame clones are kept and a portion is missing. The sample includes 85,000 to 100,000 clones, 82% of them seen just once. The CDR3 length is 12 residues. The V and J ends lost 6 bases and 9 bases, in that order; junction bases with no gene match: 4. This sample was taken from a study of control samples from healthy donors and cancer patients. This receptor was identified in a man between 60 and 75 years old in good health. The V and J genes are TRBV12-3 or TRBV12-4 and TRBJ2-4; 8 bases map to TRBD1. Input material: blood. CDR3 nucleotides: TGTGCCAGCAGGACAGGGGCGGGCATTCAGTACTTC. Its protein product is CASRTGAGIQYF.